The clone carrying this TCR beta chain was recorded at least ten times. Its target is not known. It was the library that attached unique molecular identifiers to individual cDNA molecules. MiXCR, run by TCRdb on the RACE reads, gives a single entry per CDR3 protein. Among 350,000 to 450,000 distinct CDR3 sequences listed, 4% to 6% were seen once. Trimming cost V 4 bases and J 1 base, with 7 bases left between them. This CDR3 region has 12 residues. CDR1 and CDR2 from the germline V gene are SQVTM and ANQGSEA. The time point here: pre-sensitization, week 0. As for treatment: therapeutic diphenylcyclopropenone sensitization with weekly scalp DPC. The data derive from a study of human T cells and chemical hapten exposure. On the study more broadly: A 2 cm by 2 cm inner upper arm patch received 2% DPC for sensitization. Study findings and constraints: Relative to controls, expanded TCRs formed significantly more large CDR3 similarity clusters. Sensitization with DPC brought no change to TCRs above 1 in 1000 in frequency.

This clonotype originated in a woman aged 45 to 65 with alopecia areata. Some clones in this sample may be carry-over from other donors' samples. Sequences were derived from whole blood, sampled in connection with sensitization to the hapten diphenylcyclopropenone (DPC). This chain connects TRBV29-1 to TRBJ1-1; D ambiguous. The CDR3, as DNA: TGCAGCGTTGGGGCAACGAACACTGAAGCTTTCTTT. It yields the protein CSVGATNTEAFF.